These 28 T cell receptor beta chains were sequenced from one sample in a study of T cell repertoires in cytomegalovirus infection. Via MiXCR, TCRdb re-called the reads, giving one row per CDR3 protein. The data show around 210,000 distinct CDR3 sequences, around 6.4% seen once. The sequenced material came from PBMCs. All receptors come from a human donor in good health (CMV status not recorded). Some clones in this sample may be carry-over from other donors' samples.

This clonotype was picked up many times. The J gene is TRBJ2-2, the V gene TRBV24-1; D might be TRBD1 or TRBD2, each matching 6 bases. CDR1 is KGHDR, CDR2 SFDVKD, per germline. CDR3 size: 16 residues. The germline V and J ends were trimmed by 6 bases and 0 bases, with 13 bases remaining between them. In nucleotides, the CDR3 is TGTGCCACCAGTCGGGGAGGACAGCCGAACACCGGGGAGCTGTTTTTT. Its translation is CATSRGGQPNTGELFF.

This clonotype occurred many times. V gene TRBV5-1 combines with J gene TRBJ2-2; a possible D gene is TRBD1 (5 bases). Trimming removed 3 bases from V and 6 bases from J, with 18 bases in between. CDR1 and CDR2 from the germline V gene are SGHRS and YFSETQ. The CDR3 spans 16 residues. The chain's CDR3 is CASSSLGQGSAGELFF. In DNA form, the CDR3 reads TGCGCCAGCAGCTCCCTTGGGCAGGGTAGTGCCGGGGAGCTGTTTTTT.

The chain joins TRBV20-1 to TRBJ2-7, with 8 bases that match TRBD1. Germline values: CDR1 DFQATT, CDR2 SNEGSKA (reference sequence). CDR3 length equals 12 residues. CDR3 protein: CSLQDRAYEQYF. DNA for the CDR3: TGCAGCCTCCAGGACAGGGCCTACGAGCAGTACTTC.

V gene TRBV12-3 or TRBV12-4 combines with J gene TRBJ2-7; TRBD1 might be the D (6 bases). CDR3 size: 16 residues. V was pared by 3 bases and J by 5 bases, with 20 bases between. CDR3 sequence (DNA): TGTGCCAGCAGTTTTAGAACAGGGATATCCCGGGACGAGCAGTACTTC. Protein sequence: CASSFRTGISRDEQYF.

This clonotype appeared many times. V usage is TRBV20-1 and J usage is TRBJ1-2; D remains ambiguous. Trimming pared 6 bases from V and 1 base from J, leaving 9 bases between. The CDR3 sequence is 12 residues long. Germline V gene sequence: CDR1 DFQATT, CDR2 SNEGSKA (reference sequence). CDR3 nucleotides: TGCAGTGCCCGTCCGGTTAACTATGGCTACACCTTC. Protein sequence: CSARPVNYGYTF.

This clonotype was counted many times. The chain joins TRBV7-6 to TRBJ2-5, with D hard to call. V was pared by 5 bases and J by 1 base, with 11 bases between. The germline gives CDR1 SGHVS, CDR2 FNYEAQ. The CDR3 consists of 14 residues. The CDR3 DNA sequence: TGTGCCAGCAGCGGGTCCAGGCCCCAAGAGACCCAGTACTTC. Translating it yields CASSGSRPQETQYF.

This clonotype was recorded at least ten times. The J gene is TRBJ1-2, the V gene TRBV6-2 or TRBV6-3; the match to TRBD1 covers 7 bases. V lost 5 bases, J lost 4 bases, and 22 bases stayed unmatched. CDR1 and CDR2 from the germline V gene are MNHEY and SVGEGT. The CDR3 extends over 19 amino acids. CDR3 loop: CASSAHYDRAWRTPYGYTF. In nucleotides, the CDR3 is TGTGCCAGCAGTGCCCACTACGACAGGGCGTGGAGAACCCCCTATGGCTACACCTTC.

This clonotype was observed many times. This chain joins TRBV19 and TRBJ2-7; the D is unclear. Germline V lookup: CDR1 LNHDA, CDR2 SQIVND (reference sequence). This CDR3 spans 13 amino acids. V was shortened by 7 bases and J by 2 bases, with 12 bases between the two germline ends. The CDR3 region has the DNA TGTGCCAGTATGGGTATGAGACCCTACGAGCAGTACTTC. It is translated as CASMGMRPYEQYF.

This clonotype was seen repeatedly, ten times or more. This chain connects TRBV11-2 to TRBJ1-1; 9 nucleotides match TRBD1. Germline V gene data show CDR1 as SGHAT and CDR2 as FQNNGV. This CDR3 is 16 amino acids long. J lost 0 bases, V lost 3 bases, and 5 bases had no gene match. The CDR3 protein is CASSFPWTGVNTEAFF. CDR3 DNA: TGTGCCAGCAGCTTCCCTTGGACAGGGGTGAACACTGAAGCTTTCTTT.

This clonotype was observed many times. The CDR3, as DNA: TGTGCCACCCGGACTAGCGGAGGCTTTTGGACAGATACGCAGTATTTT. The encoded protein is CATRTSGGFWTDTQYF. The J gene is TRBJ2-3, the V gene TRBV6-2 or TRBV6-3; the match to TRBD2 covers 10 bases. CDR3 length: 16 amino acids. J gave up 3 bases and V 10 bases, and 13 bases lay outside the gene matches. Germline V gene sequence: CDR1 MNHEY, CDR2 SVGEGT.

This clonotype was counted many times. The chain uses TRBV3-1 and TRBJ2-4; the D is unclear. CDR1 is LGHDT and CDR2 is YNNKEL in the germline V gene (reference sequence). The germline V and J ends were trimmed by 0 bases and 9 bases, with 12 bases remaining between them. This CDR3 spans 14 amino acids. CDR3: CASSQDWLGGIQYF. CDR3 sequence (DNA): TGTGCCAGCAGCCAAGATTGGCTTGGCGGCATTCAGTACTTC.

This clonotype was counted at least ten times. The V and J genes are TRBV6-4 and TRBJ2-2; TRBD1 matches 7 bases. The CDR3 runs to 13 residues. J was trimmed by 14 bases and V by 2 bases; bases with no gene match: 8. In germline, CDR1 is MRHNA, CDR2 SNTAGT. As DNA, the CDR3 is TGTGCCAGCAGTGACGTGCCGACAGGGAAACTGTTTTTT. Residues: CASSDVPTGKLFF.

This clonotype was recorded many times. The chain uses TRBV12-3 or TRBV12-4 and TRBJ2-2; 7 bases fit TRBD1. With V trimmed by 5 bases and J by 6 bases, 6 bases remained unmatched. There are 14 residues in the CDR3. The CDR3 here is CASSPFQGAGELFF. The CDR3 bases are TGTGCCAGCAGTCCGTTCCAGGGGGCCGGGGAGCTGTTTTTT.

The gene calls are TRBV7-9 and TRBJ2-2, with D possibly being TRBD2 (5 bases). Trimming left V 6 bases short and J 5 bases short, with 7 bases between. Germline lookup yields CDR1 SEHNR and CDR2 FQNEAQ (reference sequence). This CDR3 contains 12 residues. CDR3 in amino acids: CASSWTTGELFF. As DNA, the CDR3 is TGTGCCAGCAGTTGGACTACCGGGGAGCTGTTTTTT.

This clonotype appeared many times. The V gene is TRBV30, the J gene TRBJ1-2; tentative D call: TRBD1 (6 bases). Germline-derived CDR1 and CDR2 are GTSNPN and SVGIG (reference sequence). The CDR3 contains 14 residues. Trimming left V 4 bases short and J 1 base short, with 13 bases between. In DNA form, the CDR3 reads TGTGCCTGGACGACAGGTACTTTTAACTATGGCTACACCTTC. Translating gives CAWTTGTFNYGYTF.

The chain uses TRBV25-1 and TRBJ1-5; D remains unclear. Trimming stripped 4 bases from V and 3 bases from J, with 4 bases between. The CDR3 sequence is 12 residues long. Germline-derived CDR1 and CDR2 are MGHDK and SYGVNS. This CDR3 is CASSGPNQPQHF. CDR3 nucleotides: TGTGCCAGCAGTGGCCCCAATCAGCCCCAGCATTTT.

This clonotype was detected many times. The CDR3 DNA reads as TGCAGTGCTAGGAGGTCAGGGTCAGTTAGCACAGATACGCAGTATTTT. This codes for CSARRSGSVSTDTQYF. The chain links TRBV20-1 to TRBJ2-3; D might be TRBD1 (5 bases). The CDR3 extends over 16 amino acids. Germline values: CDR1 DFQATT, CDR2 SNEGSKA (reference sequence). Deletions cut 3 bases from V and 0 bases from J, with 16 bases between.

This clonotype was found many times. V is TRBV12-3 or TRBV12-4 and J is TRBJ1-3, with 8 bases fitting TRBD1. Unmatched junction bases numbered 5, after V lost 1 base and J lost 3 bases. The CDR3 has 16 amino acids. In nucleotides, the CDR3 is TGTGCCAGCAGTTTAGTTGTTGGGACAGGTGGAAACACCATATATTTT. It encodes CASSLVVGTGGNTIYF.

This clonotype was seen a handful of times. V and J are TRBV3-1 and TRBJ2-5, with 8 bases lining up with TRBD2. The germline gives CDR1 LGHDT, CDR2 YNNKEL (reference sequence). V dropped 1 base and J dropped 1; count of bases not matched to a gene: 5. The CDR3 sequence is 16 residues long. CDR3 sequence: CASSQVLAGIQETQYF. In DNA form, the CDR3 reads TGTGCCAGCAGCCAAGTTCTAGCGGGCATCCAAGAGACCCAGTACTTC.

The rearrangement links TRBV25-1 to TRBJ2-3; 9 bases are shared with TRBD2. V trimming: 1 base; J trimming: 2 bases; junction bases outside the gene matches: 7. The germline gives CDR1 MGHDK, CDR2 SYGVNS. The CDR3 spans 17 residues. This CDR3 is CASSEFRAGGPTDTQYF. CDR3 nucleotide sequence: TGTGCCAGCAGTGAATTTCGGGCGGGGGGGCCCACAGATACGCAGTATTTT.

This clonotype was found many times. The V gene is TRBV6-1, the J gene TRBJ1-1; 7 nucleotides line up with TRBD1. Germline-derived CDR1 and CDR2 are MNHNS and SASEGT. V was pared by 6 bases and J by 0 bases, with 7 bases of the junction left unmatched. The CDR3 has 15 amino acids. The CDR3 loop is CASSAQGQLNTEAFF. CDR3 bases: TGTGCCAGCAGCGCCCAGGGACAGCTGAACACTGAAGCTTTCTTT.

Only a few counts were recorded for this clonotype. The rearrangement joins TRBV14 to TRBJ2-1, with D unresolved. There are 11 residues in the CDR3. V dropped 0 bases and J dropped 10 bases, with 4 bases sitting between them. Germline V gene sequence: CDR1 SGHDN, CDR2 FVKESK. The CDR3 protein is CASSQDEEQFF. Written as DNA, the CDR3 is TGTGCCAGCAGCCAAGATGAGGAGCAGTTCTTC. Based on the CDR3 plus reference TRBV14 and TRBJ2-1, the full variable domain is EAGVTQFPSHSVIEKGQTVTLRCDPISGHDNLYWYRRVMGKEIKFLLHFVKESKQDESGMPNNRFLAERTGGTYSTLKVQPAELEDSGVYFCASSQDEEQFFGPGTRLTVL.

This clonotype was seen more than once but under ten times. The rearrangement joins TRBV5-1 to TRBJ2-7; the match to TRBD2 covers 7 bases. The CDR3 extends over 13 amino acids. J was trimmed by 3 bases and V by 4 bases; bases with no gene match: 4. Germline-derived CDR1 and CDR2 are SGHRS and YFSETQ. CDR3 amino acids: CASSPAGDYEQYF. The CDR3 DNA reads TGCGCCAGCAGCCCGGCGGGGGACTACGAGCAGTACTTC.

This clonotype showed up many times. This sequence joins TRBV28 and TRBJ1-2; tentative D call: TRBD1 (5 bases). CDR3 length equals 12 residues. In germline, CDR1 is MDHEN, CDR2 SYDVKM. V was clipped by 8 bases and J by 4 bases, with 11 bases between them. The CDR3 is CASGDGFYGYTF. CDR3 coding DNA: TGTGCCAGCGGGGACGGGTTCTATGGCTACACCTTC.

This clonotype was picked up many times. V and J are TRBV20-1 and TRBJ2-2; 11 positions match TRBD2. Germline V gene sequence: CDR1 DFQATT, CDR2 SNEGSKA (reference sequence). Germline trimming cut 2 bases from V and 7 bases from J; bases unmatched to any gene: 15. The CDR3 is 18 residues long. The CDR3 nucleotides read TGCAGTGCTAGACGGGGGCGACTAGCGGGAAACAGGGACGGGGAGCTGTTTTTT. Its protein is CSARRGRLAGNRDGELFF.

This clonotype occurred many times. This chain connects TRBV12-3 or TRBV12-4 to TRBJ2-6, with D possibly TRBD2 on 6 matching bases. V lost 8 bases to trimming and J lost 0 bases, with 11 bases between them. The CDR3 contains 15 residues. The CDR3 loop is CASGPAGSGANVLTF. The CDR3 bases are TGTGCCAGCGGCCCAGCGGGCTCTGGGGCCAACGTCCTGACTTTC.

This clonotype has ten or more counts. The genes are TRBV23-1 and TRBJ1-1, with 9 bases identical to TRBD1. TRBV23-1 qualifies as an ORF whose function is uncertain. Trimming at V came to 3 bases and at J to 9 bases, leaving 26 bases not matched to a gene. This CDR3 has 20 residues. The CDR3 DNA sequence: TGCGCCAGCAGTCACCGTATCGAGTCCCCCGGGACAGGGAATGTAAGAAAAGCTTTCTTT. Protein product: CASSHRIESPGTGNVRKAFF.

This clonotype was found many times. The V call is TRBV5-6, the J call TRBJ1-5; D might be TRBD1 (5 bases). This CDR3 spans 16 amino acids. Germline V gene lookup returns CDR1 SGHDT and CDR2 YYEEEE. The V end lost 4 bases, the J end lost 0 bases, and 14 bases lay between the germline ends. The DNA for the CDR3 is TGTGCCAGCAGCGCCGGGACGCCGCATAGCAATCAGCCCCAGCATTTT. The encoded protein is CASSAGTPHSNQPQHF.